What follows are 12 T cell receptor beta chains derived from one specimen sequenced in a study of cytomegalovirus exposure and HLA in healthy donors. The assay was immunoSEQ multiplex PCR, and TCRdb's table has in-frame clones only and misses some. This sample has about 280,000 clones; approximately 90% occur once, and the top ten carry approximately 0.9%. The sample consisted of PBMCs. The receptors derive from a woman between 18 and 29 years old in good health and CMV-seronegative.

This clone was picked up one time. This chain connects TRBV14 to TRBJ2-7, with D perhaps TRBD2 (7 bases). Trimming cost V 1 base and J 7 bases, with 11 bases left between them. Germline loops: CDR1 SGHDN, CDR2 FVKESK. The CDR3 length is 13 residues. The CDR3 nucleotides read TGTGCCAGCAGCCAAGTAAGGGGGGGGGAGCAGTACTTC. Encoded protein: CASSQVRGGEQYF.

This chain joins TRBV11-2 and TRBJ2-1; D gene unclear. This CDR3 contains 13 residues. From germline, CDR1 is SGHAT and CDR2 FQNNGV. Trimming cost V 0 bases and J 7 bases, with 7 bases left between them. CDR3 region: CASSLEWANEQFF. CDR3 DNA: TGTGCCAGCAGCTTAGAGTGGGCTAATGAGCAGTTCTTC. Together with reference TRBV11-2 and TRBJ2-1, the CDR3 gives the full variable domain: EAGVAQSPRYKIIEKRQSVAFWCNPISGHATLYWYQQILGQGPKLLIQFQNNGVVDDSQLPKDRFSAERLKGVDSTLKIQPAKLEDSAVYLCASSLEWANEQFFGPGTRLTVL.

The V gene is TRBV7-3, the J gene TRBJ2-2, with TRBD1 as a possible D gene (5 bases). Germline CDR1 is SGHTA and CDR2 is FQGTGA. The CDR3 is made up of 16 amino acids. Trimming shortened V by 4 bases and J by 1 base, and 13 bases separated the two germline ends. The CDR3: CASSWLTEKNTGELFF. CDR3 nucleotide sequence: TGTGCCAGCAGCTGGTTGACAGAGAAGAACACCGGGGAGCTGTTTTTT. The complete variable domain, with remaining parts taken from reference TRBV7-3 and TRBJ2-2, reads GAGVSQTPSNKVTEKGKYVELRCDPISGHTALYWYRQSLGQGPEFLIYFQGTGAADDSGLPNDRFFAVRPEGSVSTLKIQRTERGDSAVYLCASSWLTEKNTGELFFGEGSRLTVL.

This clone occurred a few times. CDR3 loop: CASSAEGRGSTEAFF. CDR3 DNA sequence: TGTGCCAGCAGCGCAGAGGGCAGGGGGAGTACTGAAGCTTTCTTT. V and J are TRBV9 and TRBJ1-1; 7 bases agree with TRBD1. The germline gives CDR1 SGDLS, CDR2 YYNGEE. The CDR3 covers 15 residues. V was pared by 3 bases and J by 5 bases, with 10 bases of the junction left unmatched.

This rearrangement joins TRBV19 to TRBJ1-1; TRBD1 agrees at 10 bases. This CDR3 region has 14 residues. Trimming removed 4 bases from V and 4 bases from J; junction bases left unmatched: 3. Germline values: CDR1 LNHDA, CDR2 SQIVND (reference sequence). CDR3 amino acids: CASSSRTGGTEAFF. In DNA form, the CDR3 reads TGTGCCAGTAGTAGTAGGACAGGGGGCACTGAAGCTTTCTTT.

The chain is built from TRBV28 and TRBJ2-1, with D unresolved. This CDR3 is built from 15 residues. Trimming took 2 bases from V and 0 from J, leaving 8 bases between them. Germline V CDR1 and CDR2: MDHEN, SYDVKM. The CDR3 bases are TGTGCCAGCAGTTTAAGCGAAAGCTCCTACAATGAGCAGTTCTTC. Its protein is CASSLSESSYNEQFF.

The CDR3 is CAISEGVAYEQYF. The CDR3 nucleotides are TGTGCCATCAGTGAAGGGGTTGCCTACGAGCAGTACTTC. The chain has TRBV10-3 and TRBJ2-7, with D possibly matching TRBD1 (5 bases). In germline, CDR1 is ENHRY, CDR2 SYGVKD. Trimming left V 3 bases short and J 2 bases short, with 8 bases between. CDR3 length: 13 residues.

The V call is TRBV5-1, the J call TRBJ2-7; TRBD2 agrees at 9 bases. Per the germline V gene, CDR1 is SGHRS and CDR2 is YFSETQ. V lost 4 bases, J lost 5 bases, and 13 bases stayed unmatched. This CDR3 is 16 amino acids long. In DNA form, the CDR3 reads TGCGCCAGCAGCATACCGACCGCGGGAGGGCCACACGAGCAGTACTTC. Its translation: CASSIPTAGGPHEQYF.

V and J are TRBV10-3 and TRBJ1-1; tentatively, D is TRBD1 (5 bases). There are 13 residues in the CDR3. V was trimmed by 7 bases and J by 3 bases, leaving 12 bases between them. Germline V lookup: CDR1 ENHRY, CDR2 SYGVKD. The CDR3 bases are TGTGCCATCACCCTGGACACCGACACTGAAGCTTTCTTT. This encodes CAITLDTDTEAFF.

The chain links TRBV9 to TRBJ2-1; maybe TRBD2 (6 bases). The CDR3 covers 13 residues. Germline CDR1 and CDR2: SGDLS and YYNGEE. The V and J ends lost 0 bases and 12 bases respectively, with 13 bases between them. The CDR3 protein is CASSVVPMEGQFF. The CDR3 region has the DNA TGTGCCAGCAGCGTAGTGCCCATGGAGGGGCAGTTCTTC.

Remarks on this clone: Other DNA sequences in this specimen translate into the identical CDR3. The chain uses TRBV5-1 and TRBJ2-7; 9 bases are a match to TRBD1. After removal of 4 bases from V and 2 bases from J, the junction contained 4 bases not matched to a gene. The germline V gene has CDR1 SGHRS and CDR2 YFSETQ. This CDR3 comprises 14 residues. The CDR3 DNA follows: TGCGCCAGCAGCCTAACAGGGGGCACCTACGAGCAGTACTTC. Translation gives CASSLTGGTYEQYF.

V gene TRBV30 combines with J gene TRBJ2-6, with TRBD1 as a possible D gene (7 bases). This CDR3 has 17 residues. Germline assignment: CDR1 GTSNPN and CDR2 SVGIG (reference sequence). With 7 bases removed from V and 0 bases from J, the gap between germline ends came to 19 bases. The CDR3 DNA reads as TGTGCCTTAGGGGGGCAGGGGGGATACTCTGGGGCCAACGTCCTGACTTTC. It codes for CALGGQGGYSGANVLTF.